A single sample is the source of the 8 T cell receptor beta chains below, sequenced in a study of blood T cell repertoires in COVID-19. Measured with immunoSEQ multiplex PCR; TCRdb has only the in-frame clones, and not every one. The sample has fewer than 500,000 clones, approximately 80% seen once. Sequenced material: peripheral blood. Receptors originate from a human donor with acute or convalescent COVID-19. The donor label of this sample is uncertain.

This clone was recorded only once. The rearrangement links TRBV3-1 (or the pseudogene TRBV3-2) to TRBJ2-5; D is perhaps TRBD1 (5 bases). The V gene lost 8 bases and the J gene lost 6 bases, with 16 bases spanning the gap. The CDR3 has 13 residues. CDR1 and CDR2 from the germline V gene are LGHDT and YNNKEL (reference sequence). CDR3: CASVNRMLQTQYF. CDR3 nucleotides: TGTGCCAGCGTAAACAGGATGTTGCAGACCCAGTACTTC.

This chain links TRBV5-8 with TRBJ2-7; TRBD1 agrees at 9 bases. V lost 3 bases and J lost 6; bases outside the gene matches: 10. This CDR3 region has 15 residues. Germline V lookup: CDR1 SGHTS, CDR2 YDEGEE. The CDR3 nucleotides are TGTGCCAGCAGCTCCGGGACAGGGTTGGGGGGCGAGCAGTACTTC. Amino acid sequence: CASSSGTGLGGEQYF.

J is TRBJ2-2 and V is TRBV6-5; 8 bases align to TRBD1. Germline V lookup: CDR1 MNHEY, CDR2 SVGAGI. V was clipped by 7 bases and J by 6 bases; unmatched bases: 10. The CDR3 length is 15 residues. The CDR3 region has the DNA TGTGCCAGCACCCGGACAGGGACGGGCGCCGGGGAGCTGTTTTTT. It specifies CASTRTGTGAGELFF.

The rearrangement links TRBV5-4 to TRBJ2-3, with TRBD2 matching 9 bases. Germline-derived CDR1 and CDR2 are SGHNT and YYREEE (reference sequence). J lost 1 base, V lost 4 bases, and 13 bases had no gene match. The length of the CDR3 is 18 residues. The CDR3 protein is CASSVAGVGVRGTDTQYF. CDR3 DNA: TGTGCCAGCAGCGTAGCGGGAGTGGGAGTCCGTGGCACAGATACGCAGTATTTT.

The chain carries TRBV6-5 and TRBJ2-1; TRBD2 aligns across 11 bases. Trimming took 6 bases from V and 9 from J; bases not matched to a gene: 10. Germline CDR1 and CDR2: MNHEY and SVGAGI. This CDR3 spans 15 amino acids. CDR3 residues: CASRLTSGSHGEQFF. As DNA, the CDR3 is TGTGCCAGCAGACTCACTAGCGGGAGTCACGGTGAGCAGTTCTTC.

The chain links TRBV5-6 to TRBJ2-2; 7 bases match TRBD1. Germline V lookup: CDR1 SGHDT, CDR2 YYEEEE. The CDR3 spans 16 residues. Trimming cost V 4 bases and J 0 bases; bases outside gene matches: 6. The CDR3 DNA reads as TGTGCCAGCAGCACAACGGGACAGTCGAACACCGGGGAGCTGTTTTTT. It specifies CASSTTGQSNTGELFF.

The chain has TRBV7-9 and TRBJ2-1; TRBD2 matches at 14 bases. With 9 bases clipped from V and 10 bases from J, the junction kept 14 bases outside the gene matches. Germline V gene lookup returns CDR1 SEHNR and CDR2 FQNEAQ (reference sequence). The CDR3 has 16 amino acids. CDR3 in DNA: TGTGCCAGTCGGATGGCCGGGACTAGCGGGAGCCAGGAGCAGTTCTTC. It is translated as CASRMAGTSGSQEQFF.

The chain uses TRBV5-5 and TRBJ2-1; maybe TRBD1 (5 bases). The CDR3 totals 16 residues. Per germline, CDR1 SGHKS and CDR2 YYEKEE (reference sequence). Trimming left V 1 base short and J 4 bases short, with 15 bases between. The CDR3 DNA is TGTGCCAGCAGCTTGACAGAAGGACAAAAATACAATGAGCAGTTCTTC. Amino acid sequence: CASSLTEGQKYNEQFF.